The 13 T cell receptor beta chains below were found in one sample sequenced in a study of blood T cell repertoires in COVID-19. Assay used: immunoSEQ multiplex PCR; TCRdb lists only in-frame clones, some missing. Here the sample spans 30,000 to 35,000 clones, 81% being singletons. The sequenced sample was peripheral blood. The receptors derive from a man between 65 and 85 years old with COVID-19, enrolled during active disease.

The CDR3 sequence: CASKGQGSNTGELFF. The CDR3 region has the DNA TGTGCCAGCAAAGGACAGGGGTCGAACACCGGGGAGCTGTTTTTT. The chain joins TRBV2 to TRBJ2-2; 9 nucleotides align to TRBD1. V was clipped by 7 bases and J by 0 bases; unmatched bases: 3. Germline CDR1 is SNHLY and CDR2 is FYNNEI. The CDR3 is made up of 15 amino acids. The full variable domain, its missing parts supplied by reference TRBV2 and TRBJ2-2, is EPEVTQTPSHQVTQMGQEVILRCVPISNHLYFYWYRQILGQKVEFLVSFYNNEISEKSEIFDDQFSVERPDGSNFTLKIRSTKLEDSAMYFCASKGQGSNTGELFFGEGSRLTVL.

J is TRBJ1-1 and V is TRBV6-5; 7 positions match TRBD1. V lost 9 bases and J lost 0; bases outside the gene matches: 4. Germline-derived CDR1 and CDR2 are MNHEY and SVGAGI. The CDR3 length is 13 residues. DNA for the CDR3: TGTGCCAGTGGGGGACAGCTGAACACTGAAGCTTTCTTT. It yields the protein CASGGQLNTEAFF.

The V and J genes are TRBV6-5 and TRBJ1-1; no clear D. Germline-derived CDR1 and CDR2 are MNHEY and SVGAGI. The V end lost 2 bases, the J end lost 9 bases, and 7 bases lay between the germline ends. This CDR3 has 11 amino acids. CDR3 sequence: CASSYAQKAFF. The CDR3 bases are TGTGCCAGCAGTTACGCTCAGAAAGCTTTCTTT.

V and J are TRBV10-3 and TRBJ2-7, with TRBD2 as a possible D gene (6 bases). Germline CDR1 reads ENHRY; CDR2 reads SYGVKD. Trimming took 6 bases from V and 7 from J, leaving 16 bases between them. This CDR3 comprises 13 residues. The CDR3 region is CAISREQGREQYF. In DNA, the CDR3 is TGTGCCATCAGCCGGGAGCAAGGAAGGGAGCAGTACTTC.

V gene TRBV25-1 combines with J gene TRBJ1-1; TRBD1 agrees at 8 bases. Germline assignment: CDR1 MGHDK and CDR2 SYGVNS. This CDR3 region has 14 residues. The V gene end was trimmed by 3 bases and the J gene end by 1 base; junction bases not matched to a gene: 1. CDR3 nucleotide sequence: TGTGCCAGCAGTGAGACAGGGGAGAACACTGAAGCTTTCTTT. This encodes CASSETGENTEAFF.

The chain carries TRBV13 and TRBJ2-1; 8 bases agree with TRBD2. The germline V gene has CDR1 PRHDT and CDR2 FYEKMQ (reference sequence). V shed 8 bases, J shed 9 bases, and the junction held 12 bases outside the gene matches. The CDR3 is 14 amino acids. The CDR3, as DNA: TGTGCCAGCGAACCTCCGGGAGGGTGGGGTGAGCAGTTCTTC. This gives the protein CASEPPGGWGEQFF. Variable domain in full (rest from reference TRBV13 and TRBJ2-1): AAGVIQSPRHLIKEKRETATLKCYPIPRHDTVYWYQQGPGQDPQFLISFYEKMQSDKGSIPDRFSAQQFSDYHSELNMSSLELGDSALYFCASEPPGGWGEQFFGPGTRLTVL.

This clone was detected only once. The CDR3 spells CASSPTGGGGTGEAFF. The CDR3 DNA follows: TGTGCCAGCAGCCCTACTGGCGGGGGGGGAACAGGTGAAGCTTTCTTT. The rearrangement joins TRBV7-9 to TRBJ1-1; weak D call: TRBD1 (5 bases). The CDR3 runs to 16 residues. Trimming removed 5 bases from V and 7 bases from J, with 23 bases in between. Germline-derived CDR1 and CDR2 are SEHNR and FQNEAQ (reference sequence).

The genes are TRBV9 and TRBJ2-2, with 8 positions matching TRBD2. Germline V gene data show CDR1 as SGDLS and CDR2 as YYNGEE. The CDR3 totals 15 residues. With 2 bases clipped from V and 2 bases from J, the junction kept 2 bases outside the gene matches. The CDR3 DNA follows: TGTGCCAGCAGCGTTCTAGCGGGTAACACCGGGGAGCTGTTTTTT. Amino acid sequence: CASSVLAGNTGELFF.

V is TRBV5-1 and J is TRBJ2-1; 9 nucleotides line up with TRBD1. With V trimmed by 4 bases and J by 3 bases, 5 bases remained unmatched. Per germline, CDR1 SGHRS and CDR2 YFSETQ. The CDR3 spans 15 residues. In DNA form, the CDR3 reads TGCGCCAGCAGCCCCGGGACAGGGCGCTACAATGAGCAGTTCTTC. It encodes CASSPGTGRYNEQFF.

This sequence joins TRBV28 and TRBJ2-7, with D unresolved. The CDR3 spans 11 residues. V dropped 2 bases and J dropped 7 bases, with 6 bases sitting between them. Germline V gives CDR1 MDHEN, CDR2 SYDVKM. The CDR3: CASSLNAEQYF. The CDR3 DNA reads TGTGCCAGCAGTTTAAACGCGGAGCAGTACTTC.

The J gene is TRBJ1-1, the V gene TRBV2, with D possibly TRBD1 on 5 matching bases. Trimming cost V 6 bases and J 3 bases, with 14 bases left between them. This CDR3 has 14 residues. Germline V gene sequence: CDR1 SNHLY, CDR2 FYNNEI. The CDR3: CASSHGGVDTEAFF. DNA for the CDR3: TGTGCCAGCAGCCACGGGGGGGTCGACACTGAAGCTTTCTTT.

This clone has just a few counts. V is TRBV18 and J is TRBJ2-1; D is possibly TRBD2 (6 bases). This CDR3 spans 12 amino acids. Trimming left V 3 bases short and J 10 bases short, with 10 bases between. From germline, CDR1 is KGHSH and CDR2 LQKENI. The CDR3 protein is CASSPLAGEQFF. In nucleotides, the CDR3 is TGTGCCAGCTCACCCCTGGCGGGGGAGCAGTTCTTC.

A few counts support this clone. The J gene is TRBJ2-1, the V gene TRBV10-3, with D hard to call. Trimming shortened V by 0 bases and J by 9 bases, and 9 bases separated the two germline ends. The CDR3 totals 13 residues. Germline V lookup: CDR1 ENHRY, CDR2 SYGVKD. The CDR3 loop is CAISESLIVEQFF. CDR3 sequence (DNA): TGTGCCATCAGTGAGTCTCTGATAGTTGAGCAGTTCTTC.